A selection of T cell receptor beta chains follows, all from one sample in a study of T cell responses to AZD1222 COVID-19 vaccine. Profiling relied on immunoSEQ multiplex PCR, and the TCRdb table lists in-frame clones only, not all of them. The repertoire holds approximately 150,000 clones, with approximately 92% as singletons. Material: peripheral blood, obtained on day 0 of AZD1222 vaccination. All receptors derive from an adult in good health. The CDR3 runs from the conserved cysteine through the conserved F or W. D genes are given only for firm matches. Clone size appears in some rows only: once, few, many, or a class for an expanded clone.

TGCGCCAGCAGCGCGGGACAGAGCTCCTACAATGAGCAGTTCTTC | CASSAGQSSYNEQFF | TRBV5-1 | . | TRBJ2-1 | .
TGTGCCAGCAGTTACTCACCTGCTGAGGGCTCCTACGAGCAGTACTTC | CASSYSPAEGSYEQYF | TRBV6-2/TRBV6-3 | . | TRBJ2-7 | .
TGTGCCAGCAGTTATTCCAGCGGTGGGGGCACTGAAGCTTTCTTT | CASSYSSGGGTEAFF | TRBV6-5 | . | TRBJ1-1 | .
TGTGCCAGCGGGGCGGGGGAGCTGTTTTTT | CASGAGELFF | TRBV12-3/TRBV12-4 | . | TRBJ2-2 | .
TGTGCCAGCAGCGTAGTTTCAGAGAACTATGGCTACACCTTC | CASSVVSENYGYTF | TRBV9 | . | TRBJ1-2 | .
TGTGCCAGCAGCTTGGTGACAGATGGGAATGAGCAGTTCTTC | CASSLVTDGNEQFF | TRBV5-4 | . | TRBJ2-1 | .
TGTGCCAGCAGCCCCTCAGGCGAGCAGTACTTC | CASSPSGEQYF | TRBV11-2 | . | TRBJ2-7 | .
TGTGCCAGCATGCGAACAGGGCTTAACTATGGCTACACCTTC | CASMRTGLNYGYTF | TRBV2 | . | TRBJ1-2 | .
TGTGCCAGTACCCCTACGTCGTGGGGCCAGGGCGGGGAGCTGTTTTTT | CASTPTSWGQGGELFF | TRBV19 | . | TRBJ2-2 | .
TGTGCCAGCAGCTTAGAAGGCAGGGGAATATGGGAGACCCAGTACTTC | CASSLEGRGIWETQYF | TRBV7-9 | . | TRBJ2-5 | once
TGTGCCAGCAGCCAAGAGTGGCTAGCGGAGAGGAATGAGCAGTTCTTC | CASSQEWLAERNEQFF | TRBV14 | TRBD2 | TRBJ2-1 | .
TGTGCCAGCAGCTTAGGGGGAGGACAGCTATCCTACGAGCAGTACTTC | CASSLGGGQLSYEQYF | TRBV7-9 | . | TRBJ2-7 | .
TGTGCCAGCAGTGACTCAGGGATCCGCTACGAGCAGTACTTC | CASSDSGIRYEQYF | TRBV2 | . | TRBJ2-7 | .
TGTGCCAGCAGCCCCGGGATTTTGGCCAATCAGCCCCAGCATTTT | CASSPGILANQPQHF | TRBV9 | . | TRBJ1-5 | .
TGTGCCAGTAGTATAGCTCCGTGTAATGAGCAGTACTTC | CASSIAPCNEQYF | TRBV19 | . | TRBJ2-7 | .
TGTGCCAGCAGTTTATTCACGGCTGGGGCCGGTGGCTACACCTTC | CASSLFTAGAGGYTF | TRBV5-6 | . | TRBJ1-2 | .
TGTGCCAGCAGTTTACTGGGCGGGGAGTACGAGCAGTACTTC | CASSLLGGEYEQYF | TRBV27 | . | TRBJ2-7 | .
TGTGCTAGTGGTTTGGTCCGCCTTATCGCCTATGGCTACACCTTC | CASGLVRLIAYGYTF | TRBV12-5 | . | TRBJ1-2 | .
TGTGCCAGCAGCCAAGAGCCCAAATCCTATGGCTACACCTTC | CASSQEPKSYGYTF | TRBV3-1/TRBV3-2 | . | TRBJ1-2 | once
TGTGCCAGCAGTGAAGGTAGGGACACTGAAGCTTTCTTT | CASSEGRDTEAFF | TRBV2 | . | TRBJ1-1 | .
TGTGCCAGCAGTGACTCGGTAACGGGGCCCACCGGGGAGCTGTTTTTT | CASSDSVTGPTGELFF | TRBV6-4 | . | TRBJ2-2 | few
TGTGCCAGTACCCCATTGGGGGAGAGCACCGGGGAGCTGTTTTTT | CASTPLGESTGELFF | TRBV19 | . | TRBJ2-2 | .
TGTGCCAGCAGCTTCGACAGGGGCTATGGCTACACCTTC | CASSFDRGYGYTF | TRBV5-4 | TRBD1 | TRBJ1-2 | few
TGTGCCAGCTCTCCTGAGAGCGGGAGGGCCGGAACCTACAATGAGCAGTTCTTC | CASSPESGRAGTYNEQFF | TRBV18 | TRBD2 | TRBJ2-1 | .
TGTGCCAGCAGTAAGGCAGGGGGCGCGAATCAGCCCCAGCATTTT | CASSKAGGANQPQHF | TRBV7-8 | TRBD1 | TRBJ1-5 | .
TGTGCCAGCAGCTTAAGAGGGGATCCGGACACTGAAGCTTTCTTT | CASSLRGDPDTEAFF | TRBV7-3 | . | TRBJ1-1 | .
TGTGCCAGCAGTTTGGTCCCCGGGACAGGAACCTACGAGCAGTACTTC | CASSLVPGTGTYEQYF | TRBV28 | TRBD1 | TRBJ2-7 | .